A selection of T cell receptor beta chains follows, all from one sample in a study of cytomegalovirus exposure and HLA in healthy donors. Libraries were prepared by immunoSEQ multiplex PCR; TCRdb keeps only in-frame clonotypes and omits some of them. The profile shows 100,000 to 150,000 clones, approximately 61% of them singletons. Sequenced sample: PBMCs. Receptor source: a man younger than 40 in good health and CMV-seropositive. CDR3s include the opening cysteine and the closing phenylalanine or tryptophan. Each record gives: V gene, clone size, J gene, D gene, CDR3 protein, CDR3 DNA. A D gene is named only where the DNA matches it firmly. Some rows mark clone size as missing; the rest say once, few, many or name a class of expanded clone.

TRBV27	NA	TRBJ2-1	NA	CASSPLSLEMVYNEQFF	TGTGCCAGCAGTCCACTATCCCTAGAAATGGTCTACAATGAGCAGTTCTTC
TRBV5-5	few	TRBJ1-4	NA	CASSPLDWNEKLFF	TGTGCCAGCAGTCCCCTGGACTGGAATGAAAAACTGTTTTTT
TRBV5-4	NA	TRBJ1-1	NA	CASSPRRDRAEAFF	TGTGCCAGCAGTCCCCGGCGGGATCGGGCGGAAGCTTTCTTT
TRBV5-4	NA	TRBJ2-1	TRBD2	CASSTRFLAGKGINEQFF	TGTGCCAGCAGCACACGCTTTCTAGCGGGAAAGGGGATAAATGAGCAGTTCTTC
TRBV9	once	TRBJ2-3	TRBD2	CASSVASGITDTQYF	TGTGCCAGCAGCGTAGCAAGCGGGATTACAGATACGCAGTATTTT
TRBV15	once	TRBJ2-1	TRBD1	CATSRGTGISYNEQFF	TGTGCCACCAGCAGGGGGACAGGGATTTCCTACAATGAGCAGTTCTTC
TRBV7-2	NA	TRBJ2-5	TRBD1	CASSSGQVETQYF	TGTGCCAGCAGCTCAGGACAGGTGGAGACCCAGTACTTC
TRBV13	NA	TRBJ2-1	TRBD2	CASSSSSGSYNEQFF	TGTGCCAGCAGCTCCTCTAGCGGGAGCTACAATGAGCAGTTCTTC
TRBV4-3	few	TRBJ2-6	NA	CASSPWGGGANVLTF	TGCGCCAGCAGCCCTTGGGGAGGCGGGGCCAACGTCCTGACTTTC
TRBV7-6	few	TRBJ1-5	NA	CASSPASSQPQHF	TGTGCCAGCAGCCCCGCCAGTTCTCAGCCCCAGCATTTT
TRBV6-5	NA	TRBJ2-1	NA	CASSYSETGYEQFF	TGTGCCAGCAGTTACAGTGAAACCGGTTATGAGCAGTTCTTC
TRBV4-3	NA	TRBJ2-2	TRBD1	CASSFPDRPGELFF	TGCGCCAGCAGCTTTCCGGACAGGCCCGGGGAGCTGTTTTTT
TRBV6-1	NA	TRBJ1-1	NA	CASSVVTATFF	TGTGCCAGCAGTGTTGTAACCGCGACTTTCTTT
TRBV5-1	NA	TRBJ1-4	NA	CASSPGSSTNEKLFF	TGCGCCAGCAGCCCGGGGAGTTCGACTAATGAAAAACTGTTTTTT
TRBV25-1	NA	TRBJ2-5	TRBD1	CASAHRGRETQYF	TGTGCCAGCGCCCACAGGGGCAGGGAGACCCAGTACTTC